This entry lists 2 T cell receptor beta chains sequenced from one sample in a study. TCRdb re-called the RT-PCR reads with MiXCR, one entry per CDR3 protein. The repertoire holds 550,000 to 750,000 distinct CDR3 sequences, 12% to 15% seen once, with 3.6% in the top ten. Input material: memory CD4+ T cells from blood. The receptors were sampled from a female donor in good health, serving as a healthy control.

This clonotype came up a few times. V usage is TRBV20-1 and J usage is TRBJ2-1; 9 bases map to TRBD1. The J segment lost 4 bases and the V segment lost 7 bases, leaving 8 bases of the junction unmatched. The length of the CDR3 is 14 residues. CDR1 is DFQATT, CDR2 SNEGSKA, per germline (reference sequence). Here the CDR3 DNA reads TGCAGTGACGTGGACAGGGGAAGTTACAATGAGCAGTTCTTC. Translated: CSDVDRGSYNEQFF.

This chain connects TRBV7-2 to TRBJ2-3; weak D call: TRBD2 (6 bases). The CDR3 covers 16 residues. Trimming took off 4 bases at V and 0 bases at J, with 14 bases between the two ends. CDR1 SGHTA and CDR2 FQGNSA come from the germline V gene. This chain's CDR3 is CASSWKGGTSTDTQYF. The CDR3 DNA is TGTGCCAGCAGCTGGAAGGGCGGGACTAGCACAGATACGCAGTATTTT.